A selection of T cell receptor beta chains follows, all from one sample in a study of technical replicates of blood from several donors. Clones were sequenced by immunoSEQ multiplex PCR, and TCRdb holds only the in-frame ones, with some missing. The repertoire holds tens of thousands of clones, about 94% seen once, with under 0.4% in the top ten. Source material: T cells isolated from PBMCs. Receptor source: a human donor in good health. Each CDR3 is given with its conserved first and last residue. A D gene is named only where the DNA matches it firmly. The size field is filled for only some rows; it gives once, few, many or a size class.

>TRBV5-1|TRBD2|once|TRBJ2-7
CASSWGGDGYEQYF
TGCGCCAGCAGCTGGGGGGGGGATGGCTACGAGCAGTACTTC
>TRBV5-1|-|-|TRBJ1-1
CASSQNTEAFF
TGCGCCAGCAGTCAGAACACTGAAGCTTTCTTT
>TRBV7-9|TRBD1|-|TRBJ2-3
CASSQRTGSTDTQYF
TGTGCCAGCAGCCAGAGGACAGGCAGCACAGATACGCAGTATTTT
>TRBV4-2|TRBD2|-|TRBJ2-1
CASSQAKRELNEQFF
TGTGCCAGCAGCCAAGCAAAGCGGGAATTGAATGAGCAGTTCTTC
>TRBV5-4|-|-|TRBJ1-3
CASSSIQGAGNTIYF
TGTGCCAGCAGCTCAATACAGGGAGCAGGAAACACCATATATTTT
>TRBV7-3|-|-|TRBJ2-3
CASSPDTDTQYF
TGTGCCAGCAGCCCAGACACAGATACGCAGTATTTT
>TRBV29-1|-|-|TRBJ2-7
CSVVSGGRNEQYF
TGCAGCGTTGTCTCGGGGGGCAGGAACGAGCAGTACTTC
>TRBV29-1|-|-|TRBJ2-2
CSVEGRGHANTGELFF
TGCAGCGTTGAAGGACGGGGACACGCGAACACCGGGGAGCTGTTTTTT
>TRBV6-5|-|-|TRBJ1-4
CASSYSVGGEKLFF
TGTGCCAGCAGTTACTCCGTAGGGGGAGAAAAACTGTTTTTT
>TRBV15|-|-|TRBJ2-3
CATSRDGVADTQYF
TGTGCCACCAGCAGAGACGGGGTAGCAGATACGCAGTATTTT
>TRBV11-2|-|once|TRBJ2-3
CASSPQGTDTQYF
TGTGCCAGCAGCCCGCAGGGTACAGATACGCAGTATTTT
>TRBV9|-|-|TRBJ1-4
CASSVNARGKLFF
TGTGCCAGCAGCGTAAACGCCAGGGGAAAACTGTTTTTT
>TRBV7-9|-|-|TRBJ1-5
CASSLGGGWGQPQHF
TGTGCCAGCAGCCTAGGGGGGGGCTGGGGTCAGCCCCAGCATTTT